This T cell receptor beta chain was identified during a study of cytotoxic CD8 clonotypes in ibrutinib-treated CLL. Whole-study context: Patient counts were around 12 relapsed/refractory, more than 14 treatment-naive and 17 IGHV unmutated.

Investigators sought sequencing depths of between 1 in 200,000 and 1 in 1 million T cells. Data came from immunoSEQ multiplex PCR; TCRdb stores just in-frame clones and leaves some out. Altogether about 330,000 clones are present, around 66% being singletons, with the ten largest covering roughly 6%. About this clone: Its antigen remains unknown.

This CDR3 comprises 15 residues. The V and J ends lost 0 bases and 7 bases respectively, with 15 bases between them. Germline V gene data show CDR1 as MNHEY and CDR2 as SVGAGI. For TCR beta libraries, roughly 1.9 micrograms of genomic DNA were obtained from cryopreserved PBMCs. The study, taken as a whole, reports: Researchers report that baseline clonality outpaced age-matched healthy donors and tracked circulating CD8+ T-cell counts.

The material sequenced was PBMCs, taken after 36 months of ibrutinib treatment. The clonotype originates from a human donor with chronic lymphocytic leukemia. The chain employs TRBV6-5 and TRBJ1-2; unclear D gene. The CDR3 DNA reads TGTGCCAGCAGTTACTCGAAAACGCTGTTGGGTGGCTACACCTTC. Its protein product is CASSYSKTLLGGYTF.